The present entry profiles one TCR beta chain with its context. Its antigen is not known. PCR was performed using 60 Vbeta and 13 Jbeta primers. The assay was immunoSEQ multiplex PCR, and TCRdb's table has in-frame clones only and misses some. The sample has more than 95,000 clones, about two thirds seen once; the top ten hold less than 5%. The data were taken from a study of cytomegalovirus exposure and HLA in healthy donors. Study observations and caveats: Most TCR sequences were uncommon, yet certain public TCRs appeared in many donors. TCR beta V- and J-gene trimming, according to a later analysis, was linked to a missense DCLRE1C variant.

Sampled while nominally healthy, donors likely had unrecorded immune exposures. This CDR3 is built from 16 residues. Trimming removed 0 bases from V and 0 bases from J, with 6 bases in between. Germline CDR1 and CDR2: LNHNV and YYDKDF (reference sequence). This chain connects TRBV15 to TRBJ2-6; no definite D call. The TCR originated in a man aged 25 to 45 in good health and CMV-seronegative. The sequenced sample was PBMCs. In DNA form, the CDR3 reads TGTGCCACCAGCAGAGAGAGGCACTCTGGGGCCAACGTCCTGACTTTC. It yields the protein CATSRERHSGANVLTF.